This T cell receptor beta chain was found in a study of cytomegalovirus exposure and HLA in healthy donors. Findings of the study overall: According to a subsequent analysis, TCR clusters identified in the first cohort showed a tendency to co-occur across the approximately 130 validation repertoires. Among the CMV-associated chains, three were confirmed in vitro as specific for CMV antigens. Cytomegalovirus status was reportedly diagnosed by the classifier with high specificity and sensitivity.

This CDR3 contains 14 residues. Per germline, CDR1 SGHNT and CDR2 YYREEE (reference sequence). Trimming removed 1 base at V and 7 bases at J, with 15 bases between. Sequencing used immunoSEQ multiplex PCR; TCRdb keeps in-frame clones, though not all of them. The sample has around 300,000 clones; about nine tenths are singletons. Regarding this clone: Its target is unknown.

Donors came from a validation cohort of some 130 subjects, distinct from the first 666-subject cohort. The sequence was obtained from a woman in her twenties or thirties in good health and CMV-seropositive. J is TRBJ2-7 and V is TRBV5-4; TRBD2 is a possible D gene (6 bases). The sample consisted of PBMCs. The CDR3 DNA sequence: TGTGCCAGCAGCTTGCGGGGACTGAACCTGGAGCAGTACTTC. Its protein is CASSLRGLNLEQYF.